This TCR beta chain was identified during a study of T cells in Graves' hyperthyroidism and ophthalmopathy. RNA transcripts gave rise to amplified TCR beta CDR3 regions. Using the HTBI primer set, a first-round RT-PCR was run on the TCR CDR3. TCRdb processed the multiplex PCR reads anew with MiXCR; each CDR3 protein has one entry. The data hold 690,000 or so distinct CDR3 sequences, with around 20% observed a single time. Germline loops: CDR1 SGHKS, CDR2 YYEKEE (reference sequence). The CDR3 spans 15 residues. The ends lost 4 bases at V and 5 bases at J; junction bases unmatched: 6. In its sample, this clonotype was seen many times.

Sequenced material: blood. The rearrangement joins TRBV5-5 to TRBJ2-3; 11 nucleotides line up with TRBD2. This clonotype was sampled from a woman aged 50 to 60 with Graves' hyperthyroidism that later progressed to Graves' ophthalmopathy. The CDR3 nucleotides are TGTGCCAGCAGCGGTACTAGCGGGGGAGTAGATACGCAGTATTTT. This gives the protein CASSGTSGGVDTQYF.